The 2 T cell receptor beta chains below were found in one sample sequenced in a study of T cell responses to AZD1222 COVID-19 vaccine. This table comes from immunoSEQ multiplex PCR, and its TCRdb copy is limited to in-frame clones, with some not included. This table has tens of thousands of clones, approximately 88% appearing once. The sequences come from peripheral blood, collected on day 0 of MenACWY control vaccination. The receptors originated from an adult in good health.

The chain combines TRBV27 with TRBJ2-1; 8 bases match TRBD1. CDR1 and CDR2 from the germline V gene are MNHEY and SMNVEV (reference sequence). The CDR3 has 15 amino acids. With V trimmed by 3 bases and J by 2 bases, 3 bases remained unmatched. For the CDR3, the DNA is TGTGCCAGCAGTTTGAGGGACAGGCCCTACAATGAGCAGTTCTTC. Translated, it gives CASSLRDRPYNEQFF.

This clone has more than one count but fewer than ten. V is TRBV4-1 and J is TRBJ1-1; 7 bases line up with TRBD1. Germline V CDR1 and CDR2: MGHRA, YSYEKL. Unmatched junction bases numbered 12, after V lost 1 base and J lost 10 bases. The CDR3 runs 15 residues. The CDR3 sequence is CASSQVRTGVIGAFF. The CDR3 DNA reads TGCGCCAGCAGCCAAGTAAGGACAGGAGTTATAGGAGCTTTCTTT.